This T cell receptor beta chain derives from a study of molecular identifiers for immune sequencing clone quantification. TCRdb processed the PCR reads anew with MiXCR; each CDR3 protein has one entry. In the table there are tens of thousands of distinct CDR3 sequences, 20% to 25% of which are singletons. Study-level results: Clonotypes surpassing 20 RNA copies contained over 99% of effector molecules, versus under 1% in naive cells. Identical TCR molecules that share a barcode could lead to an underestimation of highly expanded clone sizes.

Remarks on this clonotype: As yet, its antigen is unknown. Compared with germline, one end of the junction differs, possibly owing to a read error.

Libraries of naive CD8 cells were prepared from approximately 20,000 to 980,000 sorted cells using 10%, 30% or 50% RNA. Germline V gives CDR1 SNHLY, CDR2 FYNNEI. The length of the CDR3 is 14 residues. The sequence came from a human donor in good health. Some libraries in this study had Jurkat cell RNA spiked in. The sequenced material came from naive CD8+ T cells from blood, with Jurkat cell RNA spiked in. Indicated subset: FACS-sorted CD8+CD4-CCR7+CD45RA+ naive T cells. The V and J genes are TRBV2 and TRBJ2-1; no clear D. Here the CDR3 reads CASIEKSSYNGQFF. CDR3 nucleotides: TGTGCTAGCATCGAGAAGAGCTCCTACAATGGGCAGTTCTTC. The complete variable domain, with remaining parts taken from reference TRBV2 and TRBJ2-1, reads EPEVTQTPSHQVTQMGQEVILRCVPISNHLYFYWYRQILGQKVEFLVSFYNNEISEKSEIFDDQFSVERPDGSNFTLKIRSTKLEDSAMYFCASIEKSSYNGQFFGPGTRLTVL.